The 7 T cell receptor beta chains given below trace back to one sample, sequenced in a study of Ad26.COV2.S vaccination and SARS-CoV-2 variants. TCRdb's copy holds only in-frame clones and misses some; the assay was immunoSEQ multiplex PCR. The sample has about 180,000 clones; around 90% are singletons. Sequenced here: peripheral blood, sampled after recovery from COVID-19. The receptors here all came from a human donor who had recovered from COVID-19.

The chain couples TRBV28 to TRBJ1-5; 10 positions match TRBD1. The CDR3 loop spans 15 amino acids. The V gene's germline CDR1 is MDHEN and CDR2 SYDVKM. V was pared by 5 bases and J by 7 bases, with 8 bases of the junction left unmatched. The CDR3 DNA reads TGTGCCAGCAGTCCAGGACAGGGGGGAGGGCAGCCCCAGCATTTT. Translation gives CASSPGQGGGQPQHF.

The chain joins TRBV24-1 to TRBJ2-5; 7 nucleotides line up with TRBD2. The ends lost 6 bases at V and 5 bases at J; junction bases unmatched: 2. The CDR3 spans 12 residues. Germline V gene sequence: CDR1 KGHDR, CDR2 SFDVKD. The CDR3, as DNA: TGTGCCACCAGTTCCGGGAGGGAGACCCAGTACTTC. This codes for CATSSGRETQYF.

This chain connects TRBV7-3 to TRBJ2-7; the match to TRBD2 covers 9 bases. The junction had 4 bases not matched to a gene; V was cut back by 3 bases and J by 4 bases. The CDR3 extends over 14 amino acids. The germline gives CDR1 SGHTA, CDR2 FQGTGA. CDR3 protein: CASSFSGGGYEQYF. In DNA, the CDR3 is TGTGCCAGCAGCTTTAGCGGGGGTGGTTACGAGCAGTACTTC.

The chain has TRBV18 and TRBJ1-3; D is undetermined. The CDR3 extends over 16 amino acids. Trimming pared 0 bases from V and 4 bases from J, leaving 13 bases between. Germline V gene data show CDR1 as KGHSH and CDR2 as LQKENI. CDR3 sequence: CASSPPSVRIGNTIYF. CDR3 bases: TGTGCCAGCTCACCACCCTCAGTGAGAATCGGAAACACCATATATTTT. Together with reference TRBV18 and TRBJ1-3, the CDR3 gives the full variable domain: NAGVMQNPRHLVRRRGQEARLRCSPMKGHSHVYWYRQLPEEGLKFMVYLQKENIIDESGMPKERFSAEFPKEGPSILRIQQVVRGDSAAYFCASSPPSVRIGNTIYFGEGSWLTVV.

This clone was detected once. V and J are TRBV14 and TRBJ2-7; 11 bases map to TRBD2. The trim removed 5 bases at V and 2 bases at J, leaving 11 bases unmatched. Germline V lookup: CDR1 SGHDN, CDR2 FVKESK. The length of the CDR3 is 17 residues. CDR3 region: CASSSGLAGWEPYEQYF. In DNA, the CDR3 is TGTGCCAGCAGCAGTGGACTAGCGGGTTGGGAACCCTACGAGCAGTACTTC.

Only a few counts were recorded for this clone. This sequence joins TRBV2 and TRBJ2-2; TRBD1 matches at 7 bases. Germline V CDR1 and CDR2: SNHLY, FYNNEI. Germline trimming cut 6 bases from V and 5 bases from J; bases unmatched to any gene: 9. CDR3 length: 15 residues. DNA for the CDR3: TGTGCCAGCAGGAGGCTGACAGGGTCAACCGGGGAGCTGTTTTTT. Its protein is CASRRLTGSTGELFF.

V gene TRBV19 combines with J gene TRBJ2-7; the match to TRBD1 covers 9 bases. The CDR3 contains 15 residues. The junction had 9 bases not matched to a gene; V was cut back by 6 bases and J by 3 bases. Looked up from germline, CDR1 is LNHDA and CDR2 is SQIVND (reference sequence). This CDR3 is CASRGDRDTRYEQYF. DNA for the CDR3: TGTGCCAGTAGGGGGGACAGGGACACCCGCTACGAGCAGTACTTC.